This T cell receptor beta chain was sequenced in a study of T-cell memory formation after mild COVID-19. The V and J ends lost 2 bases and 3 bases respectively, with 5 bases between them. The CDR3 contains 13 residues. CDR1 is SNHLY and CDR2 is FYNNEI in the germline V gene. TCRdb reprocessed the 5' RACE reads with MiXCR, giving one entry per CDR3 protein. The repertoire holds roughly 480,000 distinct CDR3 sequences, with roughly 23% as singletons. This rearrangement joins TRBV2 to TRBJ2-1; D is unclear. This sequence originates from an adult woman who had mild COVID-19 (a few samples of this study predate the infection). Cell type and time point are not known. Specimen: PBMCs or a T cell subset sorted from them (not recorded which). The CDR3 sequence: CASSEWVYNEQFF. The CDR3, as DNA: TGTGCCAGCAGTGAATGGGTCTACAATGAGCAGTTCTTC.